This TCR beta chain was captured by sequencing in a study of regulatory T cells in long-lasting Graves disease. This clonotype was seen at least ten times. Construction of TCR beta libraries relied on iRepertoire HTBI primers and on Arm-PCR targeting CDR3 regions. One entry per CDR3 protein results from TCRdb running MiXCR on the multiplex PCR reads. Among around 460,000 distinct CDR3 sequences, 22% were seen once, and the ten largest hold under 15%. Per the germline V gene, CDR1 is MDHEN and CDR2 is SYDVKM. J lost 10 bases, V lost 1 base, and 7 bases had no gene match. CDR3 length: 14 amino acids. Sample time point: persistent/refractory GD, antithyroid drugs over 5 years with positive TRAb. After RNA was extracted from PBMCs, the TCR library was made from it.

The TCR sequence derives from a female donor with Graves disease. The chain combines TRBV28 with TRBJ1-2; 9 bases agree with TRBD1. The specimen was peripheral blood mononuclear cells (PBMCs), collected when the disease was refractory, from a patient treated with antithyroid drugs. CDR3 in amino acids: CASSLFRDREDYTF. Here the CDR3 DNA reads TGTGCCAGCAGTTTATTTCGGGACAGGGAGGACTACACCTTC.